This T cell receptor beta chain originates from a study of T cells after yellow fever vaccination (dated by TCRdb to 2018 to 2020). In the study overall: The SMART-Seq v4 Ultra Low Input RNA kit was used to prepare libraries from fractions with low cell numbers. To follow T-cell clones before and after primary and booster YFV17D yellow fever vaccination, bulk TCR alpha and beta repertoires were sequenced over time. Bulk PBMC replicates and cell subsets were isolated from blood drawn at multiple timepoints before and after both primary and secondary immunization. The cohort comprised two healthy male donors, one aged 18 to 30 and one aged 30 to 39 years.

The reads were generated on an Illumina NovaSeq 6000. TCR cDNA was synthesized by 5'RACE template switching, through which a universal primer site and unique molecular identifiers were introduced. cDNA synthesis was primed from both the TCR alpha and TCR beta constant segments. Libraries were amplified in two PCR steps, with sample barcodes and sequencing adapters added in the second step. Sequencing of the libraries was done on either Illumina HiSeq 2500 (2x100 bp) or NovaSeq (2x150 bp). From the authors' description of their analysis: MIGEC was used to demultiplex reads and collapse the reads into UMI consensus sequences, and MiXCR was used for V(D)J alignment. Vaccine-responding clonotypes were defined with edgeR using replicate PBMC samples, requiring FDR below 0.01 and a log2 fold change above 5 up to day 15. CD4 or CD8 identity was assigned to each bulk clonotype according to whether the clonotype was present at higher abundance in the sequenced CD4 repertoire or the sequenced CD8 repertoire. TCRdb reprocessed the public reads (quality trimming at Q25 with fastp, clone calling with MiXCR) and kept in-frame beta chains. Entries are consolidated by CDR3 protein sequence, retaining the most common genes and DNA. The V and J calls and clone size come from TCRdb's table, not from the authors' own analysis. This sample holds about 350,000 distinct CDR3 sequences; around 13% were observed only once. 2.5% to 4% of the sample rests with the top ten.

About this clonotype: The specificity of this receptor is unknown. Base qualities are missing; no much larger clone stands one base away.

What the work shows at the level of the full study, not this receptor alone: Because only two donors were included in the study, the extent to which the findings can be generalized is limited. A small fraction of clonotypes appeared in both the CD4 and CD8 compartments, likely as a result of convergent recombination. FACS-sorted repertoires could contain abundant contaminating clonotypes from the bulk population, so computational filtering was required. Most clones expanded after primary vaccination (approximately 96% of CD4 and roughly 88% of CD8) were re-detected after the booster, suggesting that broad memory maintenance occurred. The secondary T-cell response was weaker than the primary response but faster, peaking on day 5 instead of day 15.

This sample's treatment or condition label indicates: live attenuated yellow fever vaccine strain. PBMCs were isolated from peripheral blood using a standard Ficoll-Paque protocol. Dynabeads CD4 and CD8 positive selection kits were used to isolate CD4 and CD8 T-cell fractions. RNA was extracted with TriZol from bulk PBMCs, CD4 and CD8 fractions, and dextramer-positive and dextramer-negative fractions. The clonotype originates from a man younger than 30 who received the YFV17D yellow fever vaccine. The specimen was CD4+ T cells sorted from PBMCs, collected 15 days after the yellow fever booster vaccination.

The CDR3 has the sequence CASSYGAVNTEAFF. The nucleotide sequence reads TGTGCCAGCAGTTACGGTGCGGTGAACACTGAAGCTTTCTTT. The V and J segments used are TRBV6-5 and TRBJ1-1, with no confidently assigned D gene. Relative to germline, V is 2 bases shorter and J is 0 bases shorter, with 7 bases between their ends. The germline V gene encodes CDR1 MNHEY and CDR2 SVGAGI. The CDR3 spans 14 residues, from the cysteine through the phenylalanine. The only DNA kept is the CDR3, 42 bases in frame from the first base.